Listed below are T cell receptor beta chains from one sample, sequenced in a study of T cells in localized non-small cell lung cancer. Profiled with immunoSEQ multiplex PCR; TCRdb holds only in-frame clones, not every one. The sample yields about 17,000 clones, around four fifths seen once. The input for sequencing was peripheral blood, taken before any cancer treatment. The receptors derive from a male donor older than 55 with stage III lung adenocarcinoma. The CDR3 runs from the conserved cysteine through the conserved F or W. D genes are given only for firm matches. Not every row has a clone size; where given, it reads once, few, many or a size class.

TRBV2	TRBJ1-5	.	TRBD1	CASREPGQSNQPQHF	TGTGCCAGCAGAGAGCCGGGACAGAGCAATCAGCCCCAGCATTTT
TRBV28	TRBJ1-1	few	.	CGTGNTEAFF	TGTGGTACAGGGAACACTGAAGCTTTCTTT
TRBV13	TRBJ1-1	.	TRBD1	CASSLRDRGLGTEAFF	TGTGCCAGCAGCTTAAGGGACAGGGGACTTGGGACTGAAGCTTTCTTT
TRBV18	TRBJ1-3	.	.	CASSPELSGNTIYF	TGTGCCAGCTCGCCTGAGCTCTCTGGAAACACCATATATTTT
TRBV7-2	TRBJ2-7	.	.	CASSPSSEGEQYF	TGTGCCAGCAGCCCCTCCAGTGAGGGCGAGCAGTACTTC
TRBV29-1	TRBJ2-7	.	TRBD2	CSVGGLAGPGAYEQYF	TGCAGCGTTGGGGGACTAGCGGGGCCGGGGGCCTACGAGCAGTACTTC
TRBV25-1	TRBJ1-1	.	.	CASSGQYTEAFF	TGTGCCAGCAGCGGACAGTACACTGAAGCTTTCTTT
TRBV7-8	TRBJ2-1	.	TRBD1	CASSLRTGGIGGQFF	TGTGCCAGCAGCTTAAGGACAGGGGGCATTGGAGGGCAGTTCTTC
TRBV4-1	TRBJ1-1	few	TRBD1	CASSPTGTELNTEAFF	TGCGCCAGCAGCCCTACCGGGACAGAGTTGAACACTGAAGCTTTCTTT
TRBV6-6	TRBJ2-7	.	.	CASSYPAGSAYEQYF	TGTGCCAGCAGTTACCCCGCAGGGAGCGCATACGAGCAGTACTTC
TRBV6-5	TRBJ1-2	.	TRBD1	CASKIAGQGSRGYTF	TGTGCCAGCAAAATAGCCGGACAGGGTAGTCGGGGCTACACCTTC
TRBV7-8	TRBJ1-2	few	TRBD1	CASSLGDRGYTF	TGTGCCAGCAGCTTAGGGGACAGGGGATACACCTTC
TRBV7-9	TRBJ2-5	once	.	CASSLGGDPYQETQYF	TGTGCCAGCAGCTTAGGGGGTGACCCCTACCAAGAGACCCAGTACTTC
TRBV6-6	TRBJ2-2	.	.	CASSFVDRSELFF	TGTGCCAGCAGTTTCGTTGACCGGTCGGAGCTGTTTTTT
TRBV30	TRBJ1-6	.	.	CAWSLGGGNSPLHF	TGTGCCTGGAGCCTTGGCGGCGGTAATTCACCCCTCCACTTT
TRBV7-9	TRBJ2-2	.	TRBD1	CASSQGTGSSAGELFF	TGTGCCAGCAGCCAAGGGACAGGGAGCTCCGCCGGGGAGCTGTTTTTT
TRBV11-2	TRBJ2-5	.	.	CASSPSLQETQYF	TGTGCCAGCAGCCCTAGCTTACAAGAGACCCAGTACTTC
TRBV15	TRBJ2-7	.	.	CATRGLPGHPYEQYF	TGTGCCACCAGAGGCCTTCCGGGACACCCATACGAGCAGTACTTC
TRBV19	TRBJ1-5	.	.	CASSILGLVDQPQHF	TGTGCCAGTAGTATTCTCGGGCTCGTCGATCAGCCCCAGCATTTT
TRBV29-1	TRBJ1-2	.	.	CSVGGNYGYTF	TGCAGCGTTGGAGGTAACTATGGCTACACCTTC
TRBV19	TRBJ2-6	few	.	CASSQSVAGANVLTF	TGTGCCAGTAGTCAGTCCGTCGCTGGGGCCAACGTCCTGACTTTC
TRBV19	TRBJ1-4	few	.	CASSRREREKLFF	TGTGCCAGTAGTCGGAGGGAACGGGAAAAACTGTTTTTT
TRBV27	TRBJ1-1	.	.	CASGGGPEAFF	TGTGCCAGCGGTGGGGGACCTGAAGCTTTCTTT
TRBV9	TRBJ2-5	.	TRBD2	CASSFSGGAETQYF	TGTGCCAGCAGCTTTAGCGGGGGGGCAGAGACCCAGTACTTC
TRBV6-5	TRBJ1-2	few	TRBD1	CASRSTGQAYGYTF	TGTGCCAGCCGATCCACCGGACAGGCCTATGGCTACACCTTC